The rows below give T cell receptor beta chains drawn from one sample of a study of shared clonotypes between healthy human individuals. Here immunoSEQ multiplex PCR was the method, and the copy in TCRdb shows in-frame clones only, minus some. The sample holds 740,000 or so clones, around 78% seen once. Source material: memory CD4+ T cells sorted from blood. All receptors come from a woman in her twenties or thirties in good health. Both conserved end residues are part of each CDR3. Each record gives: D gene, clone size, J gene, V gene, CDR3 DNA, CDR3 protein. A D gene is named only where the DNA matches it firmly. The listing skips clone size in some rows; elsewhere it reads once, few, many or a size class.

>.|.|TRBJ1-2|TRBV6-6
TGTGCCACCTGTGGGACCACGGAATTTAGTAATGGCTACACCTTC
CATCGTTEFSNGYTF
>.|many|TRBJ2-1|TRBV27
TGTGCCAGCAGTTCCAACCTGGGCAATGAGCAGTTCTTC
CASSSNLGNEQFF
>TRBD1|few|TRBJ1-2|TRBV27
TGTGCCAGCAGCCGCGGGACAGGGGTGTCTGACGGCTACACCTTC
CASSRGTGVSDGYTF
>TRBD2|few|TRBJ2-1|TRBV15
TGTGCCACTTTGTGGCCCGGGACTAGCGGGGGATCTCCCAATGAGCAGTTCTTC
CATLWPGTSGGSPNEQFF
>.|few|TRBJ1-5|TRBV19
TGTGCCAGTAGTACGACAGTGCCGCCCCAGCATTTT
CASSTTVPPQHF
>.|.|TRBJ2-7|TRBV7-2
TGTGCCAGCAGCCCCGGAAGTCAGGTCCGGAGCGAGCAGTACTTC
CASSPGSQVRSEQYF
>.|.|TRBJ2-6|TRBV4-2
TGTGCCAGCAGCTTGCATACAGGGTGGGCTGGGGCCAACGTCCTGACTTTC
CASSLHTGWAGANVLTF
>.|.|TRBJ2-1|TRBV29-1
TGCAGCGTCTTCAGGACTGTCAATGAGCAGTTCTTC
CSVFRTVNEQFF
>.|.|TRBJ1-4|TRBV16
TGTGCCAGCAGCCAATACAGGGAGAGTGGAAAACTGTTTTTT
CASSQYRESGKLFF
>TRBD1|.|TRBJ2-3|TRBV6-7
TGTGCCAGCAGTTACTCGATAGGGGGCGGCACAGATACGCAGTATTTT
CASSYSIGGGTDTQYF
>.|.|TRBJ2-7|TRBV11-2
TGTGCCAGCAGCAACCGGGACACCGCTTCCGAGCAGTACTTC
CASSNRDTASEQYF
>TRBD1|.|TRBJ1-2|TRBV7-8
TGTGCCAGCAGCTCCGACAGGGGTCGAGGAGATGGCTACACCTTC
CASSSDRGRGDGYTF
>.|.|TRBJ1-2|TRBV7-2
TGTGCCAGCAGCTTACATGTGGGGGGAGCTAACTATGGCTACACCTTC
CASSLHVGGANYGYTF
>TRBD2|.|TRBJ2-2|TRBV7-8
TGTGCCAGCAGTTTGCTAGCGGGAGCAAACACCGGGGAGCTGTTTTTT
CASSLLAGANTGELFF
>TRBD1|.|TRBJ2-7|TRBV5-4
TGTGCCAGTGCCCGGGACAGGGGCTCCTACGAGCAGTACTTC
CASARDRGSYEQYF
>TRBD1|.|TRBJ2-5|TRBV15
TGTGCCACCAGTCGTCCCGGGACAGGGAAAGAGACCCAGTACTTC
CATSRPGTGKETQYF
>.|many|TRBJ2-6|TRBV5-6
TGTGCCAGCGGAAGGAGCTCTGGGGCCAACGTCCTGACTTTC
CASGRSSGANVLTF
>.|few|TRBJ1-5|TRBV6-1
TGTGCCAGCAGCGACGGGTACAATCAACCCCAGCATTTT
CASSDGYNQPQHF
>TRBD1|.|TRBJ2-7|TRBV7-2
TGTGCCAGCAGCTCGGACCGGGACAGGGCCTTCGAGCAGTACTTC
CASSSDRDRAFEQYF
>.|few|TRBJ1-2|TRBV5-4
TGTGCCAGCAGCGCGGGAACCTATGGCTACACCTTC
CASSAGTYGYTF
>.|.|TRBJ2-7|TRBV6-5
TGTGCCAGCAGTTACGCCGACAGGGAGGTGTACGAGCAGTACTTC
CASSYADREVYEQYF
>.|few|TRBJ2-1|TRBV11-2
TGTGCCAGCAGCTCCAGATCAAGGGGGGATGAGCAGTTCTTC
CASSSRSRGDEQFF
>TRBD1|.|TRBJ2-7|TRBV30
TGTGCCTGGGGACAGGGGGCGGGTGAGCAGTACTTC
CAWGQGAGEQYF
>.|few|TRBJ1-5|TRBV7-2
TGTGCCAGCAGCCCTAACACCCTTAGCAATCAGCCCCAGCATTTT
CASSPNTLSNQPQHF
>TRBD1|few|TRBJ1-5|TRBV5-1
TGCGCCAGCAGCTTGGACGGACAGGACAATCAGCCCCAGCATTTT
CASSLDGQDNQPQHF
>.|.|TRBJ1-4|TRBV5-1
TGCGCCAGCAGCTTGGCTGAGGGGGTAAGGGAAAAACTGTTTTTT
CASSLAEGVREKLFF
>TRBD1|.|TRBJ1-1|TRBV5-1
TGCGCCAGCAGCTCTCCACAGGGGGGATCAAACACTGAAGCTTTCTTT
CASSSPQGGSNTEAFF
>.|.|TRBJ2-4|TRBV19
TGTGCCAGTAGTATAGATTTAGGCGGCAGGGCAGGGCGAGACATTCAGTACTTC
CASSIDLGGRAGRDIQYF
>.|few|TRBJ2-3|TRBV5-1
TGCGCCAGCAGCTTGGGGCAGCTTATCACAGATACGCAGTATTTT
CASSLGQLITDTQYF
>.|.|TRBJ2-1|TRBV25-1
TGTGCCAGCAGTACCCGGTATGAGCAGTTCTTC
CASSTRYEQFF
>.|once|TRBJ1-5|TRBV19
TGTGCCAGTAGTATAGAGGGGGACATAAATCAGCCCCAGCATTTT
CASSIEGDINQPQHF
>.|.|TRBJ2-7|TRBV30
TGTGCCGCCTCTAACGCCTATCCTTACGAGCAGTACTTC
CAASNAYPYEQYF
>TRBD1|.|TRBJ2-2|TRBV28
TGTGCCAGCATGTCTTTGGGACAGGGGGCCTCCGGGGAGCTGTTTTTT
CASMSLGQGASGELFF
>TRBD2|.|TRBJ2-2|TRBV30
TGTGCCTGGAGTCTGGACCTCGGGAGGCGAGCAAGATTCGCCGGGGAGCTGTTTTTT
CAWSLDLGRRARFAGELFF
>.|.|TRBJ1-5|TRBV19
TGTGCCAGTACCCCCGCAGGACTCAATCAGCCCCAGCATTTT
CASTPAGLNQPQHF
>.|.|TRBJ1-2|TRBV18
TGTGCCAGCTCACCACCGAACGTTGCCGGGGACTATGGCTACACCTTC
CASSPPNVAGDYGYTF
>.|few|TRBJ1-6|TRBV5-1
TGCGCCAGCAGCGGGGCAGACGGGTATAATTCACCCCTCCACTTT
CASSGADGYNSPLHF
>.|.|TRBJ2-3|TRBV19
TGTGCCAGTGCCTCAGGGACCCGCACAGATACGCAGTATTTT
CASASGTRTDTQYF
>.|.|TRBJ2-7|TRBV7-9
TGTGCCAGCAGCTTAGTCTCGTGGCGAGAAGGATACGAGCAGTACTTC
CASSLVSWREGYEQYF
>.|.|TRBJ2-5|TRBV28
TGTGCCAGCAGTTCTCCCCGGTCGTTGGCGGAGACCCAGTACTTC
CASSSPRSLAETQYF
>.|.|TRBJ2-7|TRBV7-9
TGTGCCAGCAGCTCTGGTGGCTCCTCCTACGAGCAGTACTTC
CASSSGGSSYEQYF
>TRBD1|.|TRBJ2-7|TRBV19
TGTGCCAGTAGTGAGGACAGGGCCTACGAGCAGTACTTC
CASSEDRAYEQYF
>TRBD1|.|TRBJ1-5|TRBV7-2
TGTGCCAGCAGCAAACCAGACAGGGGTTGGAGCAATCAGCCCCAGCATTTT
CASSKPDRGWSNQPQHF
>TRBD1|.|TRBJ1-4|TRBV19
TGTGCCAGTAGTCGACAGGGGACGAGTGAAAAACTGTTTTTT
CASSRQGTSEKLFF
>.|.|TRBJ2-6|TRBV5-1
TGCGCCAGCAGCTTGTCAAGCGCTGGGGCCAACGTCCTGACTTTC
CASSLSSAGANVLTF
>.|.|TRBJ2-2|TRBV7-9
TGTGCCAGCAGCGTACAGGGTTACACCGGGGAGCTGTTTTTT
CASSVQGYTGELFF
>.|few|TRBJ1-2|TRBV6-5
TGTGCCAGCCAGGGAGTTGATGGCTACACCTTC
CASQGVDGYTF
>TRBD2|.|TRBJ2-7|TRBV5-1
TGCGCCAGCAGCTTGATTAGCGGGAGGGCCCACGAGCAGTACTTC
CASSLISGRAHEQYF
>.|.|TRBJ1-5|TRBV27
TGTGCCAGCAGTTTGGACAAGCCCCAGCATTTT
CASSLDKPQHF
>.|.|TRBJ1-1|TRBV5-1
TGCGCCAGCAGCTTGCCCGGGAACACTGAAGCTTTCTTT
CASSLPGNTEAFF
>.|.|TRBJ1-5|TRBV5-1
TGCGCCAGCAGCTTGGGGACAACCAGCAATCAGCCCCAGCATTTT
CASSLGTTSNQPQHF
>TRBD2|once|TRBJ2-5|TRBV30
TGTGCCTGGAGTGTATCTAGCGGGAGTGTTGAGACCCAGTACTTC
CAWSVSSGSVETQYF
>TRBD1|.|TRBJ1-1|TRBV6-5
TGTGCCAGCACTATGAACAGGGGCCTGGAAGCTTTCTTT
CASTMNRGLEAFF
>.|.|TRBJ1-1|TRBV7-8
TGTGCCAGCAGCTTTTTGCGTCAGCCGAACACTGAAGCTTTCTTT
CASSFLRQPNTEAFF
>.|.|TRBJ2-3|TRBV7-2
TGTGCCAGCAGCTTAACAGCGACCCAGGGGGATACGCAGTATTTT
CASSLTATQGDTQYF